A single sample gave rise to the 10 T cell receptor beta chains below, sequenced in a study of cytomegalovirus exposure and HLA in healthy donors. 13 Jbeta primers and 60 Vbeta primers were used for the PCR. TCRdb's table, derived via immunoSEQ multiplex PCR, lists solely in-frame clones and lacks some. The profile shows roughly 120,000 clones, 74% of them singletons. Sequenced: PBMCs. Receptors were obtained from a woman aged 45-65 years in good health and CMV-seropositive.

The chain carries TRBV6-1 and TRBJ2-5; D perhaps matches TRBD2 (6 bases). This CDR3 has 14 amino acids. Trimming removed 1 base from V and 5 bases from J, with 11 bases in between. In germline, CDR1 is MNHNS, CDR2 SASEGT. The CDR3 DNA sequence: TGTGCCAGCAGTGAAGGAGGGGCGGGGGAGACCCAGTACTTC. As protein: CASSEGGAGETQYF.

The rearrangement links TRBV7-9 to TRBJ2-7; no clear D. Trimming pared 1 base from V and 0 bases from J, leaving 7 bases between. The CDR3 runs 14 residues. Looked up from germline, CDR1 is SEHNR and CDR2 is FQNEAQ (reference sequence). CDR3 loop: CASSLGQNSYEQYF. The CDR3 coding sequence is TGTGCCAGCAGCTTAGGGCAAAACTCCTACGAGCAGTACTTC.

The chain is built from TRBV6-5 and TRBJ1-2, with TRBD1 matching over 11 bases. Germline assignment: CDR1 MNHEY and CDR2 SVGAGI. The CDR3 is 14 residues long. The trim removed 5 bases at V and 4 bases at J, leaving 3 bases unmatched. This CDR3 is CASSRTGGSYGYTF. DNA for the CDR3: TGTGCCAGCAGTAGGACAGGGGGCTCCTATGGCTACACCTTC.

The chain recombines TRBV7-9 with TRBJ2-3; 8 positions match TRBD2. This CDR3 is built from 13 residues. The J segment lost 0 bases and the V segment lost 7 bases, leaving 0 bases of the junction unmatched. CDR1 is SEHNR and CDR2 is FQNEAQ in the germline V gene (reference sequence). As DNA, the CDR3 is TGTGCCAGCACGGGGGGGAGCACAGATACGCAGTATTTT. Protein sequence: CASTGGSTDTQYF.

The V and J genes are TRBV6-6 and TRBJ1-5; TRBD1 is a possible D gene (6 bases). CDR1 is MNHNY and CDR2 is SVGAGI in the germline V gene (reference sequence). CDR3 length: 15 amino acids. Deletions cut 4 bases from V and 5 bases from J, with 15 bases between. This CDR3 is CASSFGSGVDQPQHF. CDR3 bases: TGTGCCAGCAGTTTTGGTTCAGGGGTGGATCAGCCCCAGCATTTT.

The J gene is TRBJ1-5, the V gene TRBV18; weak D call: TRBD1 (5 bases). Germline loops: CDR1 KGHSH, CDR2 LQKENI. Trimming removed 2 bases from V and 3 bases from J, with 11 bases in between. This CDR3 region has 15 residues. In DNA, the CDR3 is TGTGCCAGCTCACCAGGAGACAGCCTCAATCAGCCCCAGCATTTT. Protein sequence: CASSPGDSLNQPQHF. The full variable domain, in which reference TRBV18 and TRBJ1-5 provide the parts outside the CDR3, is NAGVMQNPRHLVRRRGQEARLRCSPMKGHSHVYWYRQLPEEGLKFMVYLQKENIIDESGMPKERFSAEFPKEGPSILRIQQVVRGDSAAYFCASSPGDSLNQPQHFGDGTRLSIL.

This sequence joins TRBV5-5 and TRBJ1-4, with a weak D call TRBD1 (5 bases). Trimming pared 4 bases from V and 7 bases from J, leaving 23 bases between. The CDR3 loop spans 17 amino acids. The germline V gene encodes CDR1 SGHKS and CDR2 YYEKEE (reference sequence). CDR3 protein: CASSLWGGNTRSEKLFF. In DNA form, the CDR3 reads TGTGCCAGCAGCCTTTGGGGCGGCAATACACGGTCTGAAAAACTGTTTTTT.

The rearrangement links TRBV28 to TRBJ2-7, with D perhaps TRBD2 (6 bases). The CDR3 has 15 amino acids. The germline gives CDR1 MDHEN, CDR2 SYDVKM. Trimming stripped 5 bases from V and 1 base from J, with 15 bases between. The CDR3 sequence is CASSARRRVSYEQYF. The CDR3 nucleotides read TGTGCCAGCAGTGCGCGACGGAGGGTTTCCTACGAGCAGTACTTC. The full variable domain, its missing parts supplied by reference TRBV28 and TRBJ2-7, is DVKVTQSSRYLVKRTGEKVFLECVQDMDHENMFWYRQDPGLGLRLIYFSYDVKMKEKGDIPEGYSVSREKKERFSLILESASTNQTSMYLCASSARRRVSYEQYFGPGTRLTVT.

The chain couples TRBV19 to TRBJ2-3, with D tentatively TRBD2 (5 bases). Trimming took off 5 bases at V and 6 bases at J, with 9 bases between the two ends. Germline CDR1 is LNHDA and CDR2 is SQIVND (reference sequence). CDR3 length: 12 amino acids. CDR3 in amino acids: CASSSGDDTQYF. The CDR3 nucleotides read TGTGCCAGTAGTTCCGGGGATGATACGCAGTATTTT.

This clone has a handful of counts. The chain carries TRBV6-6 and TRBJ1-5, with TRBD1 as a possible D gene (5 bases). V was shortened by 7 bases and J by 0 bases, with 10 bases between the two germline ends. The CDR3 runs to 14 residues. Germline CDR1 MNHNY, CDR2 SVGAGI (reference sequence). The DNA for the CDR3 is TGTGCCAGCACGGGGGGAAATAGCAATCAGCCCCAGCATTTT. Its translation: CASTGGNSNQPQHF.